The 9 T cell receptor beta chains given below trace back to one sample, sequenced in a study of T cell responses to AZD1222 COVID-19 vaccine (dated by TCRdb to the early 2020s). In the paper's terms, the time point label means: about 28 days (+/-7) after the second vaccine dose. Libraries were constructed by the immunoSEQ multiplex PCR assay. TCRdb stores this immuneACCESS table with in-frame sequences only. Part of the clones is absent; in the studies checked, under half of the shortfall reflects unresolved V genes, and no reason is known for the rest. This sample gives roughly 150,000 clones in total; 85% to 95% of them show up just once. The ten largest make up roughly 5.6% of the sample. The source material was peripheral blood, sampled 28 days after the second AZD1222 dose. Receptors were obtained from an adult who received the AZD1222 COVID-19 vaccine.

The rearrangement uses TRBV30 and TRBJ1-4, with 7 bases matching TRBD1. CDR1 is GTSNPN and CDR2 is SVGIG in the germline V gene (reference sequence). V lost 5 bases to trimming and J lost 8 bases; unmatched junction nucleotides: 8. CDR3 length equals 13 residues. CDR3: CAWARDSGEKLFF. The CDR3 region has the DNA TGTGCCTGGGCTCGGGACAGTGGGGAAAAACTGTTTTTT.

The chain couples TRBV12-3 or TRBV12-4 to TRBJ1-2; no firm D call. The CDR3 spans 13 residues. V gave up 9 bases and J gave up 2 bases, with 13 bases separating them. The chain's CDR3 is CASSDYLNYGYTF. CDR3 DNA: TGTGCCAGTTCAGATTACCTAAACTATGGCTACACCTTC.

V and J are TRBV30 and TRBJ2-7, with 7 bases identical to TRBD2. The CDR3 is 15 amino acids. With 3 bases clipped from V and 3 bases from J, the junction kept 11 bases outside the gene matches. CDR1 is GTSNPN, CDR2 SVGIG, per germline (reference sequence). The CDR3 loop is CAWRPIGLAVYEQYF. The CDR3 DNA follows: TGTGCCTGGAGACCCATCGGGCTAGCGGTCTACGAGCAGTACTTC.

CDR3 coding DNA: TGTGCCTGGAGTTACGGCGGGACCAACACCGGGGAGCTGTTTTTT. Its protein product is CAWSYGGTNTGELFF. This chain links TRBV30 with TRBJ2-2; tentatively, D is TRBD2 (6 bases). The germline V gene encodes CDR1 GTSNPN and CDR2 SVGIG (reference sequence). Trimming shortened V by 2 bases and J by 2 bases, and 12 bases separated the two germline ends. The CDR3 runs 15 residues.

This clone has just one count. CDR3 loop: CASSRTVGDYGYTF. CDR3 bases: TGTGCCAGCAGCCGCACTGTTGGGGACTATGGCTACACCTTC. The V and J genes are TRBV7-8 and TRBJ1-2; no clear D gene. V gave up 5 bases and J gave up 3 bases, with 13 bases separating them. The germline V gene encodes CDR1 SGHVS and CDR2 FQNEAQ. This CDR3 has 14 amino acids.

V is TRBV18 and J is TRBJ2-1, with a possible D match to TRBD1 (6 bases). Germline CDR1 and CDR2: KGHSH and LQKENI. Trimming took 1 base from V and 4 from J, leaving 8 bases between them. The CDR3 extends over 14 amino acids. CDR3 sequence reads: CASSPRDNYNEQFF. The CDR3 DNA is TGTGCCAGCTCACCACGGGACAATTACAATGAGCAGTTCTTC.

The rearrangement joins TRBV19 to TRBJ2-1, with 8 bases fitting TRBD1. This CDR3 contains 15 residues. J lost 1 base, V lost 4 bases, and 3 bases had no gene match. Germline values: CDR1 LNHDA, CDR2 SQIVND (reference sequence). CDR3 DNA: TGTGCCAGTAGTACCGACAGGGGTTCCTACAATGAGCAGTTCTTC. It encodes CASSTDRGSYNEQFF.

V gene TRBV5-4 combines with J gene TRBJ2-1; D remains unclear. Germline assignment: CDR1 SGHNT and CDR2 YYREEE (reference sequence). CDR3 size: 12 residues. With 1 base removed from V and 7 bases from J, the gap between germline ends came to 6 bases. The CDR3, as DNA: TGTGCCAGCAGCTTGCCCTCAAATGAGCAGTTCTTC. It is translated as CASSLPSNEQFF.

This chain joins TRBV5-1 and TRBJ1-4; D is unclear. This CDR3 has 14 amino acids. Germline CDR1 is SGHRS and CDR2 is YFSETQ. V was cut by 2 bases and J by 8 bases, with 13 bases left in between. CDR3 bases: TGCGCCAGCAGCTTCGGAGCGGGTAACGAAAAACTGTTTTTT. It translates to CASSFGAGNEKLFF. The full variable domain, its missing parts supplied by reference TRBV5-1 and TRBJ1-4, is KAGVTQTPRYLIKTRGQQVTLSCSPISGHRSVSWYQQTPGQGLQFLFEYFSETQRNKGNFPGRFSGRQFSNSRSEMNVSTLELGDSALYLCASSFGAGNEKLFFGSGTQLSVL.